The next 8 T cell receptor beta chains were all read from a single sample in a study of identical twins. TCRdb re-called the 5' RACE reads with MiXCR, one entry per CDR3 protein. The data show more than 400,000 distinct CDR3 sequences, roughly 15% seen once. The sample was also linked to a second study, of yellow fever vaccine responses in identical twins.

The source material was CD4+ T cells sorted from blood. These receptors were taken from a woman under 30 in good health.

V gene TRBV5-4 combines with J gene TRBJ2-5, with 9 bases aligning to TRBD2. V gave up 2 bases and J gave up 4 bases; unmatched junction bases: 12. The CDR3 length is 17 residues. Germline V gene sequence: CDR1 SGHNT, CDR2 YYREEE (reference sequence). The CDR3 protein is CASSLRLLAAGGETQYF. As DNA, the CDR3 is TGTGCCAGCAGCTTACGCCTCTTGGCAGCGGGGGGAGAGACCCAGTACTTC.

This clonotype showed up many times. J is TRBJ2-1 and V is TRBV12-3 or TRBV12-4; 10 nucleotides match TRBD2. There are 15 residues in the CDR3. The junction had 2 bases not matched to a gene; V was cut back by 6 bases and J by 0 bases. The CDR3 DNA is TGTGCCAGCAGACGGACTAGCGGCTCCTACAATGAGCAGTTCTTC. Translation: CASRRTSGSYNEQFF.

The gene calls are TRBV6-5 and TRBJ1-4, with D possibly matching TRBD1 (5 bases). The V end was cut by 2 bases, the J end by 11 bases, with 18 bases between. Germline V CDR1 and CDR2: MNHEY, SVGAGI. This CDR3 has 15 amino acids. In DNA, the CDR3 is TGTGCCAGCAGTTACACCCGGGACGGGTTCAACAAACTGTTTTTT. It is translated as CASSYTRDGFNKLFF.

The CDR3 bases are TGTGCCACCAGTGAGCGGGACATTGATTTAGCCAAAAACATTCAGTACTTC. This gives the protein CATSERDIDLAKNIQYF. The chain is built from TRBV24-1 and TRBJ2-4; D may correspond to TRBD1 or TRBD2 (6 bases each). This CDR3 spans 17 amino acids. The germline V gene encodes CDR1 KGHDR and CDR2 SFDVKD. V gave up 4 bases and J gave up 0 bases, with 15 bases separating them.

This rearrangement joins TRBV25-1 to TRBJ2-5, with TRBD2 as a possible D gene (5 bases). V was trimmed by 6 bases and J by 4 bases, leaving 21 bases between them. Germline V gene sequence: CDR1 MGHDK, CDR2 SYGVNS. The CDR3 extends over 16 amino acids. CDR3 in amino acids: CASSLSGLWVGETQYF. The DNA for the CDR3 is TGTGCCAGCAGCCTATCCGGACTGTGGGTTGGAGAGACCCAGTACTTC.

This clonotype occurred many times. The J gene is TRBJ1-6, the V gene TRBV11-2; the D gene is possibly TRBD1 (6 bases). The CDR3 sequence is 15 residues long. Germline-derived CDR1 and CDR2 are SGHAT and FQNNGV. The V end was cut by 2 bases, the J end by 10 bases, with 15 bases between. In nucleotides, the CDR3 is TGTGCCAGCAGCTTAATTAGTACAGGGCAATCACCCCTCCACTTT. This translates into CASSLISTGQSPLHF.

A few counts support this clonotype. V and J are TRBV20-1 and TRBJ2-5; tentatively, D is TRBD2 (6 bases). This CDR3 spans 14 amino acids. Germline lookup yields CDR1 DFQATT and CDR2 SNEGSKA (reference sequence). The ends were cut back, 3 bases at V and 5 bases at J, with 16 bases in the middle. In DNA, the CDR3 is TGCAGTGCTAGGGAGGGCGCGACTTGGGAGACCCAGTACTTC. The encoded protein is CSAREGATWETQYF.

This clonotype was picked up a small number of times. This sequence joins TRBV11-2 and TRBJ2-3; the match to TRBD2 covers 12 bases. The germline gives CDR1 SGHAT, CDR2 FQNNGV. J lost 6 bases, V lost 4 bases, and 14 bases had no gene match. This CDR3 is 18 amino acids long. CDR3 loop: CASSSNPLAGGVRDTQYF. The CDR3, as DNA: TGTGCCAGCAGCTCTAACCCACTAGCGGGGGGCGTGCGGGATACGCAGTATTTT. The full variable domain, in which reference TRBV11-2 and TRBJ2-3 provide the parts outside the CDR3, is EAGVAQSPRYKIIEKRQSVAFWCNPISGHATLYWYQQILGQGPKLLIQFQNNGVVDDSQLPKDRFSAERLKGVDSTLKIQPAKLEDSAVYLCASSSNPLAGGVRDTQYFGPGTRLTVL.